Presented here are 27 T cell receptor beta chains from one specimen sequenced in a study of T cell responses to AZD1222 COVID-19 vaccine. The data were produced by immunoSEQ multiplex PCR, yet TCRdb's version contains in-frame clones alone and is incomplete. Among about 150,000 clones listed, over 80% were seen once. This sample comprised peripheral blood, obtained 28 days after the second AZD1222 dose. The receptors were sampled from an adult who received the AZD1222 COVID-19 vaccine.

This chain uses TRBV30 with TRBJ2-7, with D perhaps TRBD1 (5 bases). This CDR3 contains 12 residues. The ends were cut back, 3 bases at V and 1 base at J, with 7 bases in the middle. Germline assignment: CDR1 GTSNPN and CDR2 SVGIG (reference sequence). The CDR3 region has the DNA TGTGCCTGGAGGGCAGGGTCCTACGAGCAGTACTTC. Its translation is CAWRAGSYEQYF.

V and J are TRBV7-2 and TRBJ2-3; maybe TRBD2 (6 bases). Trimming shortened V by 5 bases and J by 6 bases, and 12 bases separated the two germline ends. Per the germline V gene, CDR1 is SGHTA and CDR2 is FQGNSA. The CDR3 covers 13 residues. The CDR3 region is CASSTGTSDTQYF. DNA of the CDR3: TGTGCCAGCAGCACCGGGACTTCGGATACGCAGTATTTT.

This rearrangement joins TRBV2 to TRBJ2-7, with 11 positions matching TRBD2. The CDR3 covers 14 residues. CDR1 is SNHLY and CDR2 is FYNNEI in the germline V gene. Trimming cost V 6 bases and J 2 bases; bases outside gene matches: 3. The CDR3 here is CASSSSGGTYEQYF. For the CDR3, the DNA is TGTGCCAGCAGCTCTAGCGGGGGGACCTACGAGCAGTACTTC.

The chain has TRBV2 and TRBJ1-5; possibly TRBD1 for D (5 bases). The V gene's germline CDR1 is SNHLY and CDR2 FYNNEI. The CDR3 totals 15 residues. Trimming took off 6 bases at V and 1 base at J, with 13 bases between the two ends. CDR3 sequence: CASSYQGLSNQPQHF. CDR3 DNA: TGTGCCAGCAGCTACCAGGGCCTAAGCAATCAGCCCCAGCATTTT.

V usage is TRBV7-2 and J usage is TRBJ2-1; 10 nucleotides line up with TRBD2. With V trimmed by 5 bases and J by 7 bases, 8 bases remained unmatched. This CDR3 contains 15 residues. Germline V lookup: CDR1 SGHTA, CDR2 FQGNSA. CDR3 residues: CASSPDSGRWNEQFF. In DNA, the CDR3 is TGTGCCAGCAGCCCGGATAGCGGGAGGTGGAATGAGCAGTTCTTC.

The chain combines TRBV23-1 with TRBJ2-2; D possibly matches TRBD1 or TRBD2 (5 bases each). TRBV23-1 is sorted into the ORF group, with uncertain function. Trimming removed 6 bases at V and 2 bases at J, with 19 bases between. The CDR3 has 17 amino acids. The DNA of the CDR3 is TGCGCCAGCAGCCCAACTCGGGACCGAACAAACACCGGGGAGCTGTTTTTT. Protein sequence: CASSPTRDRTNTGELFF.

The gene calls are TRBV7-9 and TRBJ2-5; a weak D match, TRBD2 (6 bases). The CDR3 extends over 17 amino acids. Trimming took off 1 base at V and 0 bases at J, with 15 bases between the two ends. Germline lookup yields CDR1 SEHNR and CDR2 FQNEAQ (reference sequence). The CDR3 protein is CASSLDVGGTYQETQYF. CDR3 coding DNA: TGTGCCAGCAGCTTAGATGTTGGAGGGACGTACCAAGAGACCCAGTACTTC.

The chain couples TRBV14 to TRBJ2-5; maybe TRBD1 (6 bases). CDR3 length equals 15 residues. The germline V gene has CDR1 SGHDN and CDR2 FVKESK. Trimming pared 0 bases from V and 7 bases from J, leaving 15 bases between. Written as DNA, the CDR3 is TGTGCCAGCAGCCAAGAGGGGGCCACCTGGGGGACCCAGTACTTC. Its protein is CASSQEGATWGTQYF.

CDR3 bases: TGTGCCAGCAGCACGGGACAGGGGGCTTTCTCACCCCTCCACTTT. Protein sequence: CASSTGQGAFSPLHF. The J gene is TRBJ1-6, the V gene TRBV9; 12 bases are shared with TRBD1. Germline CDR1 and CDR2: SGDLS and YYNGEE. Losses at the gene ends were 4 bases for V and 10 bases for J; bases not matched to a gene: 6. CDR3 length: 15 residues.

The chain uses TRBV5-6 and TRBJ1-2; no firm D call. V was clipped by 2 bases and J by 2 bases, with 7 bases between them. The germline CDR1 and CDR2 sequences are SGHDT and YYEEEE. The CDR3 extends over 13 amino acids. The CDR3 DNA reads TGTGCCAGCAGCTTTTTAGGGAACTATGGCTACACCTTC. Translated: CASSFLGNYGYTF.

This sequence joins TRBV29-1 and TRBJ2-1, with 12 bases identical to TRBD1. This CDR3 has 14 amino acids. V shed 7 bases, J shed 8 bases, and the junction held 9 bases outside the gene matches. Germline CDR1 reads SQVTM; CDR2 reads ANQGSEA. The CDR3 region has the DNA TGCAGCGCTTCCGGGACAGGGGGCTTGTATGAGCAGTTCTTC. This translates into CSASGTGGLYEQFF.

The J gene is TRBJ2-7, the V gene TRBV10-2; maybe TRBD1 (6 bases). The CDR3 is 14 residues long. Trimming took 8 bases from V and 5 from J, leaving 19 bases between them. Germline CDR1 WSHSY, CDR2 SAAADI. In DNA form, the CDR3 reads TGCGCCAGCCTTGGGGGCAGGGACGATAACGAGCAGTACTTC. It translates to CASLGGRDDNEQYF.

This clone was observed a handful of times. This sequence joins TRBV18 and TRBJ1-2; tentative D call: TRBD1 (6 bases). Trimming pared 6 bases from V and 4 bases from J, leaving 15 bases between. Per the germline V gene, CDR1 is KGHSH and CDR2 is LQKENI. The CDR3 length is 14 residues. In nucleotides, the CDR3 is TGTGCCAGCTCCCCGGACAGTTCAAGCTATGGCTACACCTTC. It specifies CASSPDSSSYGYTF.

This chain connects TRBV7-2 to TRBJ1-5; D gene uncertain. The length of the CDR3 is 16 residues. With 2 bases removed from V and 0 bases from J, the gap between germline ends came to 11 bases. The germline CDR1 and CDR2 sequences are SGHTA and FQGNSA. The CDR3, as DNA: TGTGCCAGCAGCTTATTGGCACAGCATAGCAATCAGCCCCAGCATTTT. The encoded protein is CASSLLAQHSNQPQHF.

This chain links TRBV15 with TRBJ2-2, with TRBD2 matching over 7 bases. J gave up 1 base and V 4 bases, and 12 bases lay outside the gene matches. CDR1 is LNHNV, CDR2 YYDKDF, per germline (reference sequence). The CDR3 consists of 18 residues. CDR3 bases: TGTGCCACCAGCACTTACAAGTGGGGAGGGATGAACACCGGGGAGCTGTTTTTT. This codes for CATSTYKWGGMNTGELFF.

For the CDR3, the DNA is TGTGCCAGCAGCTTGTACGGCAGTCGTCTTAATGAAAAACTGTTTTTT. As protein: CASSLYGSRLNEKLFF. This chain uses TRBV5-6 with TRBJ1-4; the D is unclear. The germline gives CDR1 SGHDT, CDR2 YYEEEE. This CDR3 contains 16 residues. V lost 1 base, J lost 4 bases, and 14 bases lay in between. Based on the CDR3 plus reference TRBV5-6 and TRBJ1-4, the full variable domain is DAGVTQSPTHLIKTRGQQVTLRCSPKSGHDTVSWYQQALGQGPQFIFQYYEEEERQRGNFPDRFSGHQFPNYSSELNVNALLLGDSALYLCASSLYGSRLNEKLFFGSGTQLSVL.

J is TRBJ1-5 and V is TRBV28, with 10 bases matching TRBD1. V was clipped by 4 bases and J by 6 bases; unmatched bases: 0. The CDR3 is 13 amino acids. Germline V CDR1 and CDR2: MDHEN, SYDVKM. DNA of the CDR3: TGTGCCAGCAGTTGGGACAGGGGTCAGCCCCAGCATTTT. Encoded protein: CASSWDRGQPQHF. The complete variable domain, with remaining parts taken from reference TRBV28 and TRBJ1-5, reads DVKVTQSSRYLVKRTGEKVFLECVQDMDHENMFWYRQDPGLGLRLIYFSYDVKMKEKGDIPEGYSVSREKKERFSLILESASTNQTSMYLCASSWDRGQPQHFGDGTRLSIL.

CDR3 residues: CASSDRTRTFDGYTF. The CDR3 DNA follows: TGTGCCAGCAGTGACCGGACAAGGACGTTCGATGGCTACACCTTC. The chain is built from TRBV25-1 and TRBJ1-2, with D possibly matching TRBD1 (5 bases). Germline CDR1 MGHDK, CDR2 SYGVNS. This CDR3 is built from 15 residues. V was pared by 3 bases and J by 6 bases, with 17 bases between.

This chain uses TRBV2 with TRBJ2-1; D remains unclear. CDR3 length: 13 amino acids. Trimming removed 6 bases from V and 6 bases from J, with 12 bases in between. Per germline, CDR1 SNHLY and CDR2 FYNNEI. The CDR3 reads CASRATLGNEQFF. Written as DNA, the CDR3 is TGTGCCAGCAGGGCTACTCTTGGCAATGAGCAGTTCTTC.

J is TRBJ2-7 and V is TRBV10-3, with 9 bases identical to TRBD2. The CDR3 length is 15 residues. In germline, CDR1 is ENHRY, CDR2 SYGVKD. V shed 2 bases and J 3 bases; nucleotides not matched to a gene: 5. Written as DNA, the CDR3 is TGTGCCATCAGTGAGCCTCAAGCGGGAGGCTACGAGCAGTACTTC. It encodes CAISEPQAGGYEQYF.

Only one count was recorded for this clone. The chain uses TRBV24-1 and TRBJ2-2, with D hard to call. The V and J ends lost 3 bases and 3 bases respectively, with 10 bases between them. The CDR3 runs to 15 residues. Germline V gene data show CDR1 as KGHDR and CDR2 as SFDVKD. As DNA, the CDR3 is TGTGCCACCAGTGATCACGGACCTTACACCGGGGAGCTGTTTTTT. It yields the protein CATSDHGPYTGELFF.

The genes are TRBV19 and TRBJ2-7; the D gene is possibly TRBD2 (5 bases). CDR1 is LNHDA and CDR2 is SQIVND in the germline V gene (reference sequence). V was shortened by 10 bases and J by 0 bases, with 25 bases between the two germline ends. This CDR3 is 17 amino acids long. The CDR3 here is CAKTNPLIRDSSYEQYF. CDR3 in DNA: TGTGCCAAGACCAACCCCCTTATTCGGGATAGCTCCTACGAGCAGTACTTC.

The gene calls are TRBV7-2 and TRBJ1-5; D not certain. Germline-derived CDR1 and CDR2 are SGHTA and FQGNSA. V lost 1 base and J 10 bases, leaving 8 bases between the germline ends. The CDR3 sequence is 12 residues long. CDR3 coding DNA: TGTGCCAGCAGCTTAGGCTCTAGTCCCCAGCATTTT. Protein sequence: CASSLGSSPQHF. Full variable domain (missing parts from reference TRBV7-2 and TRBJ1-5): GAGVSQSPSNKVTEKGKDVELRCDPISGHTALYWYRQSLGQGLEFLIYFQGNSAPDKSGLPSDRFSAERTGGSVSTLTIQRTQQEDSAVYLCASSLGSSPQHFGDGTRLSIL.

In this sample, this clone turned up a few times. The gene calls are TRBV27 and TRBJ2-2; 7 nucleotides line up with TRBD1. The ends lost 10 bases at V and 1 base at J; junction bases unmatched: 15. Per germline, CDR1 MNHEY and CDR2 SMNVEV (reference sequence). The CDR3 covers 17 residues. CDR3: CATPTGYFTWNTGELFF. The CDR3 DNA sequence: TGTGCCACCCCGACAGGGTACTTCACTTGGAACACCGGGGAGCTGTTTTTT.

The V and J genes are TRBV5-5 and TRBJ1-5; no firm D call. In germline, CDR1 is SGHKS, CDR2 YYEKEE (reference sequence). V lost 3 bases and J lost 1, with 11 bases in between. CDR3 length equals 15 residues. The CDR3 DNA reads TGTGCCAGCAGCTCCGTAGGGTTGAGCAATCAGCCCCAGCATTTT. Its translation is CASSSVGLSNQPQHF.

The J gene is TRBJ1-6, the V gene TRBV30; 7 nucleotides agree with TRBD1. Trimming at V came to 4 bases and at J to 6 bases, leaving 9 bases not matched to a gene. CDR1 is GTSNPN, CDR2 SVGIG, per germline (reference sequence). The CDR3 is made up of 15 amino acids. For the CDR3, the DNA is TGTGCCTGGACTTTAAACCGACAGGGTAATTCACCCCTCCACTTT. This encodes CAWTLNRQGNSPLHF.

The chain employs TRBV21-1 and TRBJ1-5; TRBD1 was called by the table and not checked on the DNA. TRBV21-1 is classified as a pseudogene. This CDR3 spans 18 amino acids. The CDR3 sequence: CASNETLQGGKCNQPQHF. CDR3 nucleotide sequence: TGTGCCAGCAACGAAACCCTACAGGGGGGGAAATGCAATCAGCCCCAGCATTTT.